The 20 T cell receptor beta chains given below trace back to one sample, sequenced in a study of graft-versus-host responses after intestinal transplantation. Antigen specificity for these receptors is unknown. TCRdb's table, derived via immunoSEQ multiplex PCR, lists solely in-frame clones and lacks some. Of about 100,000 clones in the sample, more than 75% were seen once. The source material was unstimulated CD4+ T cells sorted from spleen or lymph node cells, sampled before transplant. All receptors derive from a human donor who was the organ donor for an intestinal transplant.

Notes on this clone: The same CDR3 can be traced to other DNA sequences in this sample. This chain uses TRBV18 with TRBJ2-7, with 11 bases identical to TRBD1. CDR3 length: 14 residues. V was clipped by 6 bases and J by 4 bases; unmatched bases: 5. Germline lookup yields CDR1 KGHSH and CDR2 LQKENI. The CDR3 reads CASSPDRGPYEQYF. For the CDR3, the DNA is TGTGCCAGCTCTCCGGACAGGGGGCCGTACGAGCAGTACTTC.

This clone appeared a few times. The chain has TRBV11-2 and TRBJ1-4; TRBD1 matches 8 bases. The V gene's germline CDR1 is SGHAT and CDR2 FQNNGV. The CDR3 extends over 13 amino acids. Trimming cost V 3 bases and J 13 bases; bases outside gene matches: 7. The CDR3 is CASSFPGQGGLFF. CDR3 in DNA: TGTGCCAGCAGCTTCCCCGGACAGGGCGGACTGTTTTTT.

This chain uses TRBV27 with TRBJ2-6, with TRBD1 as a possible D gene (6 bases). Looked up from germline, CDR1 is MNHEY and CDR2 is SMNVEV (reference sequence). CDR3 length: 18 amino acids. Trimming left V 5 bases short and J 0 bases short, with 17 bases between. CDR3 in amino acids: CASSPKTGPISGANVLTF. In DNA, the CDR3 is TGTGCCAGCAGTCCTAAGACAGGTCCTATCTCTGGGGCCAACGTCCTGACTTTC. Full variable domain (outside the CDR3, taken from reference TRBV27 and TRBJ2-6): EAQVTQNPRYLITVTGKKLTVTCSQNMNHEYMSWYRQDPGLGLRQIYYSMNVEVTDKGDVPEGYKVSRKEKRNFPLILESPSPNQTSLYFCASSPKTGPISGANVLTFGAGSRLTVL.

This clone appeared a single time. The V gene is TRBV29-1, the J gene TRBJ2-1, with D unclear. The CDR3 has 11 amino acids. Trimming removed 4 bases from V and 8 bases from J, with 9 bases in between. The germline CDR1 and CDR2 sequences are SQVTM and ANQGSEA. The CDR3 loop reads CSVVYSDEQFF. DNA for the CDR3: TGCAGCGTTGTTTACTCGGATGAGCAGTTCTTC.

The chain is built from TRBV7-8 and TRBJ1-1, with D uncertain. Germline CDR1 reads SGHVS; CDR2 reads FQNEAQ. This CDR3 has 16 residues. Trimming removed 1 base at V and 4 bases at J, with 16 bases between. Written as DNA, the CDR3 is TGTGCCAGCAGCTTAGGGTTCAAGGGTATGACCACTGAAGCTTTCTTT. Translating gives CASSLGFKGMTTEAFF.

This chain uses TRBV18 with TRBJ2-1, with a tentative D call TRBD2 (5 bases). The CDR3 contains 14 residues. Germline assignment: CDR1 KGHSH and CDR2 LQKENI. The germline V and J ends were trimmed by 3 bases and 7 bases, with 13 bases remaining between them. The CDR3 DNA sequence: TGTGCCAGCTCACCTAGCGTCGGCCCTAATGAGCAGTTCTTC. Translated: CASSPSVGPNEQFF.

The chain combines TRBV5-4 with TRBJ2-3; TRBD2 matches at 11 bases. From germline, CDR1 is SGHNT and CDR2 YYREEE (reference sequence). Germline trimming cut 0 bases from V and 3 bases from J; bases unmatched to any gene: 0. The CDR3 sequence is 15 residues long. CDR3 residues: CASSLGTSGTDTQYF. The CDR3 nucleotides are TGTGCCAGCAGCTTGGGGACTAGCGGGACAGATACGCAGTATTTT.

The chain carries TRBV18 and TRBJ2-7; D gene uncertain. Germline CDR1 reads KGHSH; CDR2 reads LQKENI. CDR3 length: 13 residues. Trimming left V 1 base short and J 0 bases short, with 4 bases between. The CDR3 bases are TGTGCCAGCTCACCACGGTTCTCCTACGAGCAGTACTTC. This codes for CASSPRFSYEQYF.

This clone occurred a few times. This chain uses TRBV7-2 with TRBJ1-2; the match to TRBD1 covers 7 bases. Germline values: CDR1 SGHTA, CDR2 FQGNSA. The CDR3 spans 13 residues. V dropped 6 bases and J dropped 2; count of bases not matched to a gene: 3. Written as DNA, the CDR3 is TGTGCCAGCAGACAGACAGGGAACTATGGCTACACCTTC. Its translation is CASRQTGNYGYTF.

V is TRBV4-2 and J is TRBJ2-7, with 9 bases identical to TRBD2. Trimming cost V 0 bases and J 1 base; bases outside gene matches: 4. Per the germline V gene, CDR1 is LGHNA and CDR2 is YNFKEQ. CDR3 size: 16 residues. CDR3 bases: TGTGCCAGCAGCCAAGATCGTAGCGGGGGTTCCTACGAGCAGTACTTC. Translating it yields CASSQDRSGGSYEQYF.

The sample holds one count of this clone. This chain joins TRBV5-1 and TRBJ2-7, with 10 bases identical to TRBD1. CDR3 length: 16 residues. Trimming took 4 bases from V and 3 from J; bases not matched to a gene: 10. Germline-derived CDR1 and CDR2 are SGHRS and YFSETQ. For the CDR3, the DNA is TGCGCCAGCAGCGACCGGGACAGGGGTTTGAACTACGAGCAGTACTTC. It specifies CASSDRDRGLNYEQYF.

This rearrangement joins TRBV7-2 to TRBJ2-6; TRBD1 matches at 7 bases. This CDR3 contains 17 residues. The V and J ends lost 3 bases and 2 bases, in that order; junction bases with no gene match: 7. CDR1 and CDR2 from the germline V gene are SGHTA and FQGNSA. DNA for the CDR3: TGTGCCAGCAGCTTTTTCGCAGGGGGAACTGGGGCCAACGTCCTGACTTTC. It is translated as CASSFFAGGTGANVLTF.

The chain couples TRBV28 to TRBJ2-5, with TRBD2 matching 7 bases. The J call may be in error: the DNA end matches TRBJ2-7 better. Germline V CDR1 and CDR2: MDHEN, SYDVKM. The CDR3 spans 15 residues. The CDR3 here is CASRAGASGAYEQYF. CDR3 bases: TGTGCCAGCAGGGCCGGGGCTAGCGGTGCCTACGAGCAGTACTTC.

Here the CDR3 DNA reads TGTGCCAGCAGCTTGGGGGGCTCCGCCCAGTACTTC. It codes for CASSLGGSAQYF. The chain carries TRBV5-5 and TRBJ2-5, with TRBD1 as a possible D gene (5 bases). V was cut by 0 bases and J by 9 bases, with 9 bases left in between. Per germline, CDR1 SGHKS and CDR2 YYEKEE (reference sequence). CDR3 length equals 12 residues.

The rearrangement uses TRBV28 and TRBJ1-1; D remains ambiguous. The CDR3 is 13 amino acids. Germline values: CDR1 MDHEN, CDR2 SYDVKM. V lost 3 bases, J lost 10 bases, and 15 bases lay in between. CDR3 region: CASSFQGIAAAFF. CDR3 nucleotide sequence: TGTGCCAGCAGTTTCCAAGGGATTGCGGCAGCTTTCTTT.

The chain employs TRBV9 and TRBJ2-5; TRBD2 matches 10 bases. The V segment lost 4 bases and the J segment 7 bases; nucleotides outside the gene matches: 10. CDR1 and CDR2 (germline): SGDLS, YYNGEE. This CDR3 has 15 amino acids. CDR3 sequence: CASSPDTSGVWTQYF. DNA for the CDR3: TGTGCCAGCAGCCCTGATACTAGCGGGGTGTGGACCCAGTACTTC.

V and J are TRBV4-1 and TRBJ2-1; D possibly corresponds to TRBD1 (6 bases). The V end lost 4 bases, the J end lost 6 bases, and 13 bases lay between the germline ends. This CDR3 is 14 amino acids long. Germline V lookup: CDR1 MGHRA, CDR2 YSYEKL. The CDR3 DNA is TGCGCCAGCAGCCTACAGGGTCGCATCAATGAGCAGTTCTTC. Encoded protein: CASSLQGRINEQFF.

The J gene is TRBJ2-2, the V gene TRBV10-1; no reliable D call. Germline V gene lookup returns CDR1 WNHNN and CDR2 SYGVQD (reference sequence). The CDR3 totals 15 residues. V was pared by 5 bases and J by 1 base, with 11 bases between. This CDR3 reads CASSPAGKNTGELFF. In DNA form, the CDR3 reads TGCGCCAGCAGTCCCGCTGGGAAGAACACCGGGGAGCTGTTTTTT.

CDR3 region: CASSVLAFGGTRETQYF. CDR3 DNA sequence: TGTGCCAGCAGTGTATTGGCATTCGGGGGAACCAGGGAGACCCAGTACTTC. V usage is TRBV25-1 and J usage is TRBJ2-5, with a tentative D call TRBD2 (6 bases). The CDR3 is made up of 17 amino acids. Trimming pared 4 bases from V and 5 bases from J, leaving 23 bases between. The germline V gene encodes CDR1 MGHDK and CDR2 SYGVNS.

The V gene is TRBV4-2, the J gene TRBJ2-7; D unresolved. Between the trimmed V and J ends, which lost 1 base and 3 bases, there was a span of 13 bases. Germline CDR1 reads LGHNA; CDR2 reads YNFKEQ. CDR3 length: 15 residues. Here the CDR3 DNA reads TGTGCCAGCAGCCAAGTGGCGAGCTTAGACTACGAGCAGTACTTC. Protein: CASSQVASLDYEQYF.